The clone carrying this T cell receptor (beta chain) has a count of ten or more. What it recognizes is unknown. This record belongs to a study of T cell repertoires in cytomegalovirus infection. Turning to the study itself: CMV epitopes in the study were HLA-C-restricted (recently identified) and HLA-B-restricted (well studied).

TCRdb called the reads again in MiXCR, with one record for every CDR3 protein. The profile shows 300,000 to 400,000 distinct CDR3 sequences, approximately 25% of them singletons. Study outcomes and limitations: Ex vivo, HLA-C-restricted CMV-specific TCR beta clonotypes prevailed over the rest of the response. CMV carriers having the relevant HLA were flagged by cumulative public TCR beta family frequency.

Germline-derived CDR1 and CDR2 are SGHAT and FQNNGV. The V gene lost 0 bases and the J gene lost 6 bases, with 5 bases spanning the gap. The CDR3 consists of 13 residues. The sample here was cultured PBMCs, taken from culture after CMV antigen stimulation. The chain is built from TRBV11-2 and TRBJ2-2; D is ambiguous. The clonotype originates from a human donor in good health (CMV status not recorded). Some clones in this sample may be carry-over from other donors' samples. This CDR3 is CASSLDLAGELFF. The CDR3 coding sequence is TGTGCCAGCAGCTTAGATCTTGCCGGGGAGCTGTTTTTT.